This TCR beta chain originates from a study of T cell clonotyping in hematopoietic cell transplantation. Findings and caveats of the study: Few recipient clonotypes overlapped donors; over 95% were de novo at given depth. Pathologically expanded recipient clonotypes increased progressively from day 30 to day 180 as diversity fell.

Only one count was recorded for this clone. Antigen unknown. Generated by immunoSEQ multiplex PCR, the TCRdb table keeps only in-frame clones and is missing some. The sample yields about 18,000 clones, around 80% seen once. From germline, CDR1 is LNHDA and CDR2 SQIVND (reference sequence). The CDR3 is 13 amino acids. V lost 6 bases and J 10 bases, leaving 18 bases between the germline ends. Sample: peripheral blood mononuclear cells. This clonotype originated in a man aged 60 to 75 in good health. Some clones in this sample may be carry-over from other donors' samples. This sequence joins TRBV19 and TRBJ1-1; tentative D call: TRBD1 (5 bases). The CDR3 DNA sequence: TGTGCCAGTAGGGCCCCTTGGGGGGGAGGAGCTTTCTTT. This gives the protein CASRAPWGGGAFF.